This entry describes one T cell receptor beta chain. TCRdb ran MiXCR on the RT-PCR reads and lists one entry per CDR3 protein. The sample holds approximately 720,000 distinct CDR3 sequences; around 14% are singletons and the top ten take just over 3.5%. CDR1 MNHEY and CDR2 SMNVEV come from the germline V gene (reference sequence). The CDR3 runs 16 residues. V was shortened by 6 bases and J by 0 bases, with 16 bases between the two germline ends. The clonotype was recovered from a female donor in good health, serving as a healthy control. Sequencing used memory CD4+ T cells from blood. The genes are TRBV27 and TRBJ2-3; D is possibly TRBD2 (6 bases). CDR3 amino acids: CASREASASSTDTQYF. The DNA for the CDR3 is TGTGCCAGCAGGGAAGCTAGCGCCTCTAGCACAGATACGCAGTATTTT.